This T cell receptor (beta chain) was recovered during a study of blood T cell repertoires in COVID-19. Method: immunoSEQ multiplex PCR; TCRdb's copy keeps in-frame clones and lacks some. The repertoire holds under 250,000 clones, with less than 85% as singletons. The CDR3 is made up of 16 amino acids. CDR1 and CDR2 from the germline V gene are LGHDT and YNNKEL (reference sequence). V shed 1 base, J shed 3 bases, and the junction held 6 bases outside the gene matches. Material: PBMCs or T cells enriched from blood (not recorded which). The chain links TRBV3-1 (or the pseudogene TRBV3-2) to TRBJ2-5, with TRBD2 identical over 9 bases. The clonotype was recovered from a man in his 60s who had recovered from COVID-19. The CDR3, as DNA: TGTGCCAGCAGCCAAGGACGGGCTAGCGGGGAAGAGACCCAGTACTTC. This sequence encodes CASSQGRASGEETQYF.